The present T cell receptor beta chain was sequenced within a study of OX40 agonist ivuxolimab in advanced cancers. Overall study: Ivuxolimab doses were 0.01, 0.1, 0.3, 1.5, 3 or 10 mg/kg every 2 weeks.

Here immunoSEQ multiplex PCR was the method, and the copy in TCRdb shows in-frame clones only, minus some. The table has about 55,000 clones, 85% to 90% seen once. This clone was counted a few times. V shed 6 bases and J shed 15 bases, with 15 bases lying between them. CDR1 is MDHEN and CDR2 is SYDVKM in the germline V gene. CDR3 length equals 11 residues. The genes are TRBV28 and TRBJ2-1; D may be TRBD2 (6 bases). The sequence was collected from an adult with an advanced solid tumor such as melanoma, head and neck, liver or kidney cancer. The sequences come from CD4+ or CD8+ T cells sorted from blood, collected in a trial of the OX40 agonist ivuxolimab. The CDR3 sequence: CASRAPGLVFF. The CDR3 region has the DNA TGTGCCAGCAGGGCCCCGGGACTGGTGTTCTTC.